The T cell receptor beta chain under discussion was sequenced for a study of T cell responses to AZD1222 COVID-19 vaccine. Notes on the study in general: It was only after the peak T cell response that any repertoires were sampled. In a largely white British group with more females than males, clonal diversity was possibly underestimated. Vaccination with two AZD1222 doses was followed by a rise in Spike-specific TCR breadth and depth. Per reports, nearly half of all spike-specific TCRs target regions that are unmutated in variants.

With respect to this clone: What it recognizes is unknown.

The table came from immunoSEQ multiplex PCR; TCRdb's copy has only in-frame clones and leaves some out. The table shows 100,000 to 150,000 clones, with around 85% occurring only once. Per germline, CDR1 MGHDK and CDR2 SYGVNS. This CDR3 has 12 residues. The V and J ends lost 6 bases and 5 bases respectively, with 8 bases between them. The source was peripheral blood, collected 28 days after the second AZD1222 dose. The clonotype comes from an adult who received the AZD1222 COVID-19 vaccine. The rearrangement links TRBV25-1 to TRBJ2-4, with D perhaps TRBD1 (5 bases). CDR3 amino acids: CASRGHENIQYF. DNA for the CDR3: TGTGCCAGCAGAGGACACGAAAACATTCAGTACTTC.